These 27 T cell receptor beta chains share one sample of origin, sequenced in a study of technical replicates of blood from a few donors. Method: immunoSEQ multiplex PCR; TCRdb's copy keeps in-frame clones and lacks some. The table has 60,000 or so clones, approximately 97% seen once. The specimen sequenced was T cells isolated from PBMCs. The source of these receptors is a human donor in good health.

The chain links TRBV10-3 to TRBJ2-5; D possibly corresponds to TRBD2 (6 bases). Germline assignment: CDR1 ENHRY and CDR2 SYGVKD. V lost 5 bases, J lost 2 bases, and 9 bases lay in between. The CDR3 totals 13 residues. The CDR3 DNA reads as TGTGCCATCAGTCCCGGGACTCAAGAGACCCAGTACTTC. It translates to CAISPGTQETQYF.

In this sample, this clone is medium-sized. The chain recombines TRBV9 with TRBJ2-7; 9 bases agree with TRBD2. V lost 0 bases and J lost 3; bases outside the gene matches: 4. The CDR3 runs to 15 residues. CDR1 is SGDLS and CDR2 is YYNGEE in the germline V gene. The CDR3 nucleotides read TGTGCCAGCAGCGTAGCTGGCGGGGGGGGCTACGAGCAGTACTTC. Translation: CASSVAGGGGYEQYF.

The V gene is TRBV6-4, the J gene TRBJ1-1, with unresolved D. V was shortened by 9 bases and J by 6 bases, with 23 bases between the two germline ends. Germline lookup yields CDR1 MRHNA and CDR2 SNTAGT. There are 15 residues in the CDR3. CDR3: CARNAEGRPLSEAFF. DNA for the CDR3: TGTGCCAGGAACGCTGAGGGCAGGCCCCTTTCTGAAGCTTTCTTT.

The chain is built from TRBV5-1 and TRBJ2-3; TRBD1 is a possible D gene (7 bases). Trimming shortened V by 0 bases and J by 0 bases, and 11 bases separated the two germline ends. Germline V gene lookup returns CDR1 SGHRS and CDR2 YFSETQ. The CDR3 consists of 16 residues. CDR3 sequence (DNA): TGCGCCAGCAGCTTGGCAGGGGGGACAAGCACAGATACGCAGTATTTT. Translating it yields CASSLAGGTSTDTQYF. Full variable domain (rest looked up from reference TRBV5-1 and TRBJ2-3): KAGVTQTPRYLIKTRGQQVTLSCSPISGHRSVSWYQQTPGQGLQFLFEYFSETQRNKGNFPGRFSGRQFSNSRSEMNVSTLELGDSALYLCASSLAGGTSTDTQYFGPGTRLTVL.

Here the CDR3 reads CASSVEGGRARPGNTIYF. The CDR3 DNA reads as TGTGCCAGCAGCGTAGAGGGGGGGCGGGCACGTCCTGGAAACACCATATATTTT. The chain has TRBV9 and TRBJ1-3; D might be TRBD1 (6 bases). Germline V lookup: CDR1 SGDLS, CDR2 YYNGEE. This CDR3 has 18 amino acids. V lost 0 bases and J 2 bases, leaving 18 bases between the germline ends. The full variable domain, in which reference TRBV9 and TRBJ1-3 provide the parts outside the CDR3, is DSGVTQTPKHLITATGQRVTLRCSPRSGDLSVYWYQQSLDQGLQFLIQYYNGEERAKGNILERFSAQQFPDLHSELNLSSLELGDSALYFCASSVEGGRARPGNTIYFGEGSWLTVV.

This chain connects TRBV27 to TRBJ2-1; TRBD2 aligns across 12 bases. J lost 4 bases, V lost 10 bases, and 2 bases had no gene match. The CDR3 runs 13 residues. From germline, CDR1 is MNHEY and CDR2 SMNVEV (reference sequence). CDR3 nucleotide sequence: TGTGCCACGGGACTAGCGGGTTACAATGAGCAGTTCTTC. Amino acids: CATGLAGYNEQFF.

The gene calls are TRBV7-9 and TRBJ1-4; the D is unclear. CDR3 length: 16 amino acids. Germline loops: CDR1 SEHNR, CDR2 FQNEAQ (reference sequence). V was trimmed by 1 base and J by 4 bases, leaving 13 bases between them. This chain's CDR3 is CASSLGSLPNNEKLFF. The CDR3 nucleotides are TGTGCCAGCAGCTTAGGTAGCCTTCCCAATAATGAAAAACTGTTTTTT. Full variable domain (outside the CDR3, taken from reference TRBV7-9 and TRBJ1-4): DTGVSQNPRHKITKRGQNVTFRCDPISEHNRLYWYRQTLGQGPEFLTYFQNEAQLEKSRLLSDRFSAERPKGSFSTLEIQRTEQGDSAMYLCASSLGSLPNNEKLFFGSGTQLSVL.

This clone was picked up one time. This sequence joins TRBV30 and TRBJ2-3; 9 bases line up with TRBD2. The V gene's germline CDR1 is GTSNPN and CDR2 SVGIG (reference sequence). With 1 base clipped from V and 0 bases from J, the junction kept 5 bases outside the gene matches. The CDR3 length is 16 residues. The CDR3 region has the DNA TGTGCCTGGAGTGAAGGACTAGCGACTAGCACAGATACGCAGTATTTT. This encodes CAWSEGLATSTDTQYF.

J is TRBJ2-5 and V is TRBV7-9, with 9 bases that match TRBD2. The CDR3 sequence is 18 residues long. Trimming removed 3 bases from V and 5 bases from J; junction bases left unmatched: 16. In germline, CDR1 is SEHNR, CDR2 FQNEAQ (reference sequence). The CDR3 region has the DNA TGTGCCAGCAGCTTTTTGACCACTGGCGGGAGGGCCCGGGAGACCCAGTACTTC. Its protein product is CASSFLTTGGRARETQYF.

CDR3 in DNA: TGTGCCAGCACCCAACTGGCTAGCGGCGCCTACAATGAGCAGTTCTTC. Protein sequence: CASTQLASGAYNEQFF. The chain combines TRBV28 with TRBJ2-1, with 7 bases that match TRBD2. The CDR3 is 16 amino acids. J lost 2 bases, V lost 7 bases, and 11 bases had no gene match. The germline gives CDR1 MDHEN, CDR2 SYDVKM.

The rearrangement uses TRBV11-3 and TRBJ1-1, with 7 positions matching TRBD1. Trimming cost V 3 bases and J 2 bases; bases outside gene matches: 6. Germline assignment: CDR1 SGHNT and CDR2 YENEEA. There are 15 residues in the CDR3. CDR3 region: CASSFARQGNTEAFF. CDR3 DNA sequence: TGTGCCAGCAGCTTCGCAAGACAGGGTAACACTGAAGCTTTCTTT.

The rearrangement links TRBV14 to TRBJ2-5; 8 nucleotides line up with TRBD1. CDR3 size: 16 residues. The trim removed 4 bases at V and 4 bases at J, leaving 11 bases unmatched. Per germline, CDR1 SGHDN and CDR2 FVKESK. CDR3 sequence (DNA): TGTGCCAGCAGCCTCAAAGACAGGGGTTGGCTAGAGACCCAGTACTTC. Translated: CASSLKDRGWLETQYF.

The chain has TRBV12-1 and TRBJ1-5; the listed D gene, TRBD1, was not tested against the DNA. TRBV12-1 is shown as a pseudogene. This CDR3 is built from 15 residues. The CDR3 bases are TGTGCCAGCGGAGCGTCAGGGAATAGCAATCAGCCCCAGCATTTT. Its protein is CASGASGNSNQPQHF.

The chain links TRBV7-8 to TRBJ1-4, with 7 bases identical to TRBD1. Germline V gives CDR1 SGHVS, CDR2 FQNEAQ. V gave up 4 bases and J gave up 7 bases; unmatched junction bases: 3. This CDR3 has 13 amino acids. In DNA, the CDR3 is TGTGCCAGCAGCTCCGACAGGGTTGAAAAACTGTTTTTT. Its translation: CASSSDRVEKLFF.

In this sample, this clone turned up once. CDR3 protein: CASSQALAATVIKLFF. Here the CDR3 DNA reads TGCGCCAGCAGCCAAGCATTGGCAGCGACTGTGATAAAACTGTTTTTT. J is TRBJ1-4 and V is TRBV4-1; D is ambiguous. The CDR3 runs 16 residues. Trimming cost V 1 base and J 10 bases, with 19 bases left between them. Germline CDR1 MGHRA, CDR2 YSYEKL.

The chain recombines TRBV5-6 with TRBJ2-2; no clear D. The CDR3 has 11 amino acids. Looked up from germline, CDR1 is SGHDT and CDR2 is YYEEEE. The germline V and J ends were trimmed by 1 base and 9 bases, with 4 bases remaining between them. The CDR3 spells CASSLYRELFF. The CDR3 nucleotides read TGTGCCAGCAGCTTGTATAGGGAGCTGTTTTTT.

The CDR3 coding sequence is TGTGCCACCACAGCCAGGGGTGGGGAGACCCAGTACTTC. Translation gives CATTARGGETQYF. The chain recombines TRBV6-5 with TRBJ2-5, with D perhaps TRBD1 (6 bases). From germline, CDR1 is MNHEY and CDR2 SVGAGI. V lost 10 bases and J 5 bases, leaving 17 bases between the germline ends. This CDR3 contains 13 residues.

This rearrangement joins TRBV15 to TRBJ2-3; possibly TRBD2 for D (6 bases). This CDR3 has 17 amino acids. Germline V gene lookup returns CDR1 LNHNV and CDR2 YYDKDF (reference sequence). Trimming took off 0 bases at V and 3 bases at J, with 16 bases between the two ends. In DNA, the CDR3 is TGTGCCACCAGCAGAGAAAACTCGGGAGTCGTGACAGATACGCAGTATTTT. Protein sequence: CATSRENSGVVTDTQYF.

The rearrangement links TRBV20-1 to TRBJ2-7; the D is unclear. This CDR3 spans 11 amino acids. Germline V CDR1 and CDR2: DFQATT, SNEGSKA (reference sequence). Trimming pared 7 bases from V and 3 bases from J, leaving 10 bases between. The CDR3: CSGSQDYEQYF. The CDR3 DNA is TGCAGTGGATCTCAGGACTACGAGCAGTACTTC.

V and J are TRBV15 and TRBJ2-5; no definite D call. Germline V lookup: CDR1 LNHNV, CDR2 YYDKDF (reference sequence). V lost 5 bases and J lost 5, with 15 bases in between. There are 14 residues in the CDR3. This CDR3 is CATSEVAGLETQYF. Here the CDR3 DNA reads TGTGCCACCAGCGAGGTGGCCGGTCTGGAGACCCAGTACTTC. The complete variable domain, with remaining parts taken from reference TRBV15 and TRBJ2-5, reads DAMVIQNPRYQVTQFGKPVTLSCSQTLNHNVMYWYQQKSSQAPKLLFHYYDKDFNNEADTPDNFQSRRPNTSFCFLDIRSPGLGDTAMYLCATSEVAGLETQYFGPGTRLLVL.

This sequence joins TRBV5-6 and TRBJ2-2; TRBD2 agrees at 10 bases. The trim removed 4 bases at V and 4 bases at J, leaving 4 bases unmatched. Germline assignment: CDR1 SGHDT and CDR2 YYEEEE. The CDR3 runs to 15 residues. The DNA for the CDR3 is TGTGCCAGCAGCCCTAGCGGGGGTCCCACCGGGGAGCTGTTTTTT. Its protein is CASSPSGGPTGELFF.

The chain employs TRBV11-2 and TRBJ1-1; D is unclear. Germline lookup yields CDR1 SGHAT and CDR2 FQNNGV. V dropped 1 base and J dropped 0 bases, with 18 bases sitting between them. The CDR3 sequence is 18 residues long. This chain's CDR3 is CASSLGRSASQMNTEAFF. The CDR3 DNA reads TGTGCCAGCAGCTTAGGGCGGTCGGCATCGCAAATGAACACTGAAGCTTTCTTT. The full variable domain, rest sourced from reference TRBV11-2 and TRBJ1-1, is EAGVAQSPRYKIIEKRQSVAFWCNPISGHATLYWYQQILGQGPKLLIQFQNNGVVDDSQLPKDRFSAERLKGVDSTLKIQPAKLEDSAVYLCASSLGRSASQMNTEAFFGQGTRLTVV.

The chain couples TRBV27 to TRBJ1-1, with 7 nucleotides matching TRBD1. The V and J ends lost 5 bases and 6 bases, in that order; junction bases with no gene match: 6. The CDR3 loop spans 13 amino acids. Germline CDR1 is MNHEY and CDR2 is SMNVEV (reference sequence). This CDR3 is CASSLGTVSEAFF. CDR3 sequence (DNA): TGTGCCAGCAGTCTAGGGACAGTCTCTGAAGCTTTCTTT.

V and J are TRBV9 and TRBJ1-3; D unresolved. There are 15 residues in the CDR3. The V gene lost 0 bases and the J gene lost 0 bases, with 7 bases spanning the gap. Germline V gene sequence: CDR1 SGDLS, CDR2 YYNGEE. CDR3 in amino acids: CASSVATGSGNTIYF. The CDR3 DNA follows: TGTGCCAGCAGCGTAGCTACGGGCTCTGGAAACACCATATATTTT.

The chain recombines TRBV13 with TRBJ1-2; the D gene is possibly TRBD1 (5 bases). Germline V CDR1 and CDR2: PRHDT, FYEKMQ (reference sequence). The CDR3 extends over 13 amino acids. V shed 1 base and J shed 8 bases, with 11 bases lying between them. In DNA form, the CDR3 reads TGTGCCAGCAGCTTAGCCAGGGCGCGGGGCTACACCTTC. Translation gives CASSLARARGYTF.

The rearrangement joins TRBV5-1 to TRBJ2-5, with 11 bases fitting TRBD2. Trimming at V came to 0 bases and at J to 3 bases, leaving 1 base not matched to a gene. This CDR3 contains 15 residues. In germline, CDR1 is SGHRS, CDR2 YFSETQ. CDR3 amino acids: CASSLVGLAEETQYF. The CDR3 DNA follows: TGCGCCAGCAGCTTGGTGGGACTAGCGGAAGAGACCCAGTACTTC.

The gene calls are TRBV5-4 and TRBJ2-1, with D perhaps TRBD2 (8 bases). The V gene lost 7 bases and the J gene lost 4 bases, with 21 bases spanning the gap. Germline values: CDR1 SGHNT, CDR2 YYREEE (reference sequence). CDR3 length: 16 residues. The CDR3 DNA is TGTGCCAGCCGGGAGGGGGCCGGGGGGGCATACAATGAGCAGTTCTTC. The encoded protein is CASREGAGGAYNEQFF.